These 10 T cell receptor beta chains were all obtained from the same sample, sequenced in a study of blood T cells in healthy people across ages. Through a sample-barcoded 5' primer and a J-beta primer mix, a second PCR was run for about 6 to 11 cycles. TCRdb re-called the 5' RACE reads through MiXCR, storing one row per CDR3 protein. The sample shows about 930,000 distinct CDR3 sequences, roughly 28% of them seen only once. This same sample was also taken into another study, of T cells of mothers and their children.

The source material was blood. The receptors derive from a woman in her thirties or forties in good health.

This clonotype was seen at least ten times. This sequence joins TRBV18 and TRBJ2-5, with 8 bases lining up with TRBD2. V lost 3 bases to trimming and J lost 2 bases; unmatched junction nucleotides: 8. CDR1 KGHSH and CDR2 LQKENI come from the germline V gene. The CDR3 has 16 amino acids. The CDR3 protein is CASSPLVRGAQETQYF. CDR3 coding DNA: TGTGCCAGCTCACCCCTCGTGCGGGGGGCACAAGAGACCCAGTACTTC.

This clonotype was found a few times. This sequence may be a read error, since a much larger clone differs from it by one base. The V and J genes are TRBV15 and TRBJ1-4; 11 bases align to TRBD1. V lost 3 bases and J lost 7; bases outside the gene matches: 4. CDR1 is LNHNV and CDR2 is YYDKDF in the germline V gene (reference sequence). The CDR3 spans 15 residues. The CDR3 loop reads CATSRDRGRLEKLFF. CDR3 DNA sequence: TGTGCCACCAGCAGGGACAGGGGGCGTCTTGAAAAACTGTTTTTT.

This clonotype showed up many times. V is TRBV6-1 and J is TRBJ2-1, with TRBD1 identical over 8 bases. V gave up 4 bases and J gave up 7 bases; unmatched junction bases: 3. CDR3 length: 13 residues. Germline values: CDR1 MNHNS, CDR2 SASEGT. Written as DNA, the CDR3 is TGTGCCAGCAGTGCGACAGGGGAAAATGAGCAGTTCTTC. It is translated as CASSATGENEQFF.

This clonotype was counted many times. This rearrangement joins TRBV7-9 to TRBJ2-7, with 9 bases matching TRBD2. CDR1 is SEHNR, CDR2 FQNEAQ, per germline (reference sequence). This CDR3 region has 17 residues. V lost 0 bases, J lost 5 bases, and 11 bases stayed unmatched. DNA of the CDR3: TGTGCCAGCAGCTTAGCGAAGGGACTAGCTGTAAGCCACGAGCAGTACTTC. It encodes CASSLAKGLAVSHEQYF.

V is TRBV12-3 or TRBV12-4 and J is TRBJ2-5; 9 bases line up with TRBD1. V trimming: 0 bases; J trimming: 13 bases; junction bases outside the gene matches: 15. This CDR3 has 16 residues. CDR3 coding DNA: TGTGCCAGCAGTTTAGCTCCCCGGGTCCCGGGACAGGGTTTGTACTTC. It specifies CASSLAPRVPGQGLYF.

CDR3 residues: CATSEAGTGYEQYF. In nucleotides, the CDR3 is TGTGCCACCAGTGAGGCCGGGACAGGGTACGAGCAGTACTTC. This chain joins TRBV24-1 and TRBJ2-7; TRBD1 matches at 9 bases. There are 14 residues in the CDR3. V shed 4 bases, J shed 4 bases, and the junction held 4 bases outside the gene matches. Germline V CDR1 and CDR2: KGHDR, SFDVKD.

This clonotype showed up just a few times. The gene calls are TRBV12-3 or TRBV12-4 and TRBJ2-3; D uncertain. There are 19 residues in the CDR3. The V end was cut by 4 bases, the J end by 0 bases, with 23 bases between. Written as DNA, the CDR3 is TGTGCCAGCAGTTCGGCTACAATATTTACAGTGCCTAGCACAGATACGCAGTATTTT. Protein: CASSSATIFTVPSTDTQYF.

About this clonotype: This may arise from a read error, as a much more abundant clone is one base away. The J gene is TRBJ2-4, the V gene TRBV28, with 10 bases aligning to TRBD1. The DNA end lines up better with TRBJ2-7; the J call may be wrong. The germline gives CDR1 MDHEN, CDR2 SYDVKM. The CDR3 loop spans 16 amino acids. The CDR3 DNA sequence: TGTGCCAGCAGGCATCCGGGGACAGGGGCGGGCTACGAGCAGTACTTC. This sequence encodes CASRHPGTGAGYEQYF.

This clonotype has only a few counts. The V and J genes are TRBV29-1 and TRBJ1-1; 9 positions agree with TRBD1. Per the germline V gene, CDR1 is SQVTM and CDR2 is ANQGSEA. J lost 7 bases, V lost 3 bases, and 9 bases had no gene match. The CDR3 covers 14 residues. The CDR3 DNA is TGCAGCGTTGAGCCGGACAGGGGATTTAATGAAGCTTTCTTT. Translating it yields CSVEPDRGFNEAFF.

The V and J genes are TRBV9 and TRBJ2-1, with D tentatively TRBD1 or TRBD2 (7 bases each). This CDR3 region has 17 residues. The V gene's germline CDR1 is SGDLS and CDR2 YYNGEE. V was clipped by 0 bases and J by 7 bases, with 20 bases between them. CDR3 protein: CASSVDRWGGQNNEQFF. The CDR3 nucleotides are TGTGCCAGCAGCGTAGATCGTTGGGGGGGACAGAATAATGAGCAGTTCTTC.